This TCR beta chain was recorded in a study of response to subunit inactivated influenza vaccine. TCRdb redid the calling of the RT-PCR reads with MiXCR, one entry per CDR3 protein. The table records about 570,000 distinct CDR3 sequences, about 11% of them present only once. In this sample, this clonotype turned up a few times. This CDR3 is built from 16 residues. Germline CDR1 KGHDR, CDR2 SFDVKD. V was pared by 5 bases and J by 6 bases, with 12 bases of the junction left unmatched. This sample was also put to use in a study of T cells expressing NK-cell markers. That study reports: Libraries used 5'RACE template switching adding universal primer site and UMIs. Several of the experiments relied on an anti-gamma-delta TCR antibody so that only alpha-beta TCR T cells were sorted. The study found these clonotypes also leading the CD3+CD56-NKG2C+ fraction in a few donors.

The chain employs TRBV24-1 and TRBJ2-3; 8 nucleotides align to TRBD1. This clonotype was sampled from a man aged 45-65 years who received an inactivated influenza vaccine. Sample: PBMCs from blood, taken on the day of vaccination. CDR3 DNA: TGTGCCACCAGTGCCCCTGTAGCAGGGGGCGATGATACGCAGTATTTT. It is translated as CATSAPVAGGDDTQYF.